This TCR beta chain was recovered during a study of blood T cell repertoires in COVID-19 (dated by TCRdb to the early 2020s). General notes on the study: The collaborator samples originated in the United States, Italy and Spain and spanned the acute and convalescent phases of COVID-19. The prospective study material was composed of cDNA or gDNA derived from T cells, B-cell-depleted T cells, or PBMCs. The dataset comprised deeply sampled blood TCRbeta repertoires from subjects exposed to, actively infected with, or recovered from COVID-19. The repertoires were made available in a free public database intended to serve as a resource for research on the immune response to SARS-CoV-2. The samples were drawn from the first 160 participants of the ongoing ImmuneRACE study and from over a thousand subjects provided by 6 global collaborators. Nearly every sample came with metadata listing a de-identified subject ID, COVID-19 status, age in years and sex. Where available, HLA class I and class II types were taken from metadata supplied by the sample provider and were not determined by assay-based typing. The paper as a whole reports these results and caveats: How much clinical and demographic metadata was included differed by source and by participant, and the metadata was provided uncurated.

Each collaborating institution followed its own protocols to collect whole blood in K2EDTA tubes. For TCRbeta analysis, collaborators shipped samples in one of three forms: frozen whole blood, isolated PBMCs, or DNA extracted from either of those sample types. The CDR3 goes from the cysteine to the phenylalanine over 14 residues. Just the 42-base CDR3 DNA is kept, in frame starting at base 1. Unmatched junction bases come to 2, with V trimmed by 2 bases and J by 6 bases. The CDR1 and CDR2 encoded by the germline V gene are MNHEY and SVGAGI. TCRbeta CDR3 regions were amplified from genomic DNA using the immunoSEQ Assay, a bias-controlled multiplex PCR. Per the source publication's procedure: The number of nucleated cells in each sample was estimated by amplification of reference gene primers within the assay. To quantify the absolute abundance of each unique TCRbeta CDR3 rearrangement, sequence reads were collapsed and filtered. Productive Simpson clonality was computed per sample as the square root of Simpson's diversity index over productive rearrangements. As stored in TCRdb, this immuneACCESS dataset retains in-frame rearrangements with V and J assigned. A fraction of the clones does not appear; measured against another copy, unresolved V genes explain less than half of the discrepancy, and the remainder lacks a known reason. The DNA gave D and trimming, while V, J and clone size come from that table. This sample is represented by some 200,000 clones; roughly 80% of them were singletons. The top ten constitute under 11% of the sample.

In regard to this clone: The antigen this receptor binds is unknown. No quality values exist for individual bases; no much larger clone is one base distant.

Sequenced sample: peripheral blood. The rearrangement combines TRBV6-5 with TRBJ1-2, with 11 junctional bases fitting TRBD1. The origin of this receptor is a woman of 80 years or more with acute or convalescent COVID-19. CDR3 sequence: CASSYGTGGNGYTF. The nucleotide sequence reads TGTGCCAGCAGTTACGGGACAGGGGGGAATGGCTACACCTTC.